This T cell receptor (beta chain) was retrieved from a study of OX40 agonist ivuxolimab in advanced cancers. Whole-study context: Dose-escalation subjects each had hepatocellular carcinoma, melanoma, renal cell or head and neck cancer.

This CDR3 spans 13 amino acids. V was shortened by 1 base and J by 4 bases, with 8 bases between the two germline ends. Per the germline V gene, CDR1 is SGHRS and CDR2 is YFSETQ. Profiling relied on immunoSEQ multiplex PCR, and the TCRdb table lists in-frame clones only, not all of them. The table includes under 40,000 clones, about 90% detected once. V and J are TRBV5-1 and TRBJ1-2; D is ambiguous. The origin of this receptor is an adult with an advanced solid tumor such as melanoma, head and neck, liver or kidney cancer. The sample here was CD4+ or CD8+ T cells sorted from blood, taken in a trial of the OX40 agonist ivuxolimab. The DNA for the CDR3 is TGCGCCAGCAGCTTGACAGAGAGCTATGGCTACACCTTC. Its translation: CASSLTESYGYTF.